Sequencing of this T cell receptor (beta chain) was carried out in a study of blood T cell repertoires in COVID-19. About the research overall: Researchers got acute and convalescent COVID-19 samples from the United States, Italy and Spain.

Trimming removed 3 bases at V and 7 bases at J, with 12 bases between. Germline CDR1 and CDR2: MDHEN and SYDVKM. The CDR3 sequence is 13 residues long. The protocol was immunoSEQ multiplex PCR, while the TCRdb copy is restricted to in-frame clones and leaves out a portion. The repertoire consists of under 150,000 clones, with around 80% occurring once and the leading ten covering 5.5% to 6%. The sequenced material came from peripheral blood. This sequence was found in a man older than 75 with active or convalescent COVID-19. The rearrangement links TRBV28 to TRBJ1-2, with a possible D match to TRBD1 (6 bases). DNA for the CDR3: TGTGCCAGCAGTTTGTCGACAGGACCTGGCTACACCTTC. As protein: CASSLSTGPGYTF.